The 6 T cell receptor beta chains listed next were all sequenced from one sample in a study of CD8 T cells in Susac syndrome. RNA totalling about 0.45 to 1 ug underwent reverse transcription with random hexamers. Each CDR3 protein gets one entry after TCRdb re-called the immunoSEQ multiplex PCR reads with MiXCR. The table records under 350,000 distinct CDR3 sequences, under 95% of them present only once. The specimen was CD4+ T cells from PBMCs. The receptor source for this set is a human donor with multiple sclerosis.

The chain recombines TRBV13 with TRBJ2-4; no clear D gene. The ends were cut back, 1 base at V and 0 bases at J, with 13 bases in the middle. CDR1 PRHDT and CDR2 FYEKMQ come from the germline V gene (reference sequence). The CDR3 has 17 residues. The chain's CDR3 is CASSLARTPLAKNIQYF. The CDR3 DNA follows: TGTGCCAGCAGCTTAGCGCGGACCCCCCTAGCCAAAAACATTCAGTACTTC.

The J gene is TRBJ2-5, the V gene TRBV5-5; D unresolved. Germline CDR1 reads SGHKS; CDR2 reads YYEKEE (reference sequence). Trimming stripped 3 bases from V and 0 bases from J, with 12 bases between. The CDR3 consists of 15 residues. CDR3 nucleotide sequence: TGTGCCAGCAGCTCGGACGGAAAAAACCAAGAGACCCAGTACTTC. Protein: CASSSDGKNQETQYF. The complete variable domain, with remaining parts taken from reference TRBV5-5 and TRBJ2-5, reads DAGVTQSPTHLIKTRGQQVTLRCSPISGHKSVSWYQQVLGQGPQFIFQYYEKEERGRGNFPDRFSARQFPNYSSELNVNALLLGDSALYLCASSSDGKNQETQYFGPGTRLLVL.

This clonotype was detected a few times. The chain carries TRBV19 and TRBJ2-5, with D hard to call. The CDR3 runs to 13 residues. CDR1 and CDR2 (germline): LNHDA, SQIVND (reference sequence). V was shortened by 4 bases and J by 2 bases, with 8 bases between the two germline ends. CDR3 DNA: TGTGCCAGTAGTAGGACCGCTCAAGAGACCCAGTACTTC. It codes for CASSRTAQETQYF.

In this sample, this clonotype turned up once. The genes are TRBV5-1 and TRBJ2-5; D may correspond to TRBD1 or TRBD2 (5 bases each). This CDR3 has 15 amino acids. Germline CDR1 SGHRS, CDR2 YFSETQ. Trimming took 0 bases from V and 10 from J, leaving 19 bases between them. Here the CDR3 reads CASSLARAGREVQYF. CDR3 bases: TGCGCCAGCAGCTTGGCCCGGGCAGGGAGAGAGGTCCAGTACTTC. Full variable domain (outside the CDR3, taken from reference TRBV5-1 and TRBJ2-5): KAGVTQTPRYLIKTRGQQVTLSCSPISGHRSVSWYQQTPGQGLQFLFEYFSETQRNKGNFPGRFSGRQFSNSRSEMNVSTLELGDSALYLCASSLARAGREVQYFGPGTRLLVL.

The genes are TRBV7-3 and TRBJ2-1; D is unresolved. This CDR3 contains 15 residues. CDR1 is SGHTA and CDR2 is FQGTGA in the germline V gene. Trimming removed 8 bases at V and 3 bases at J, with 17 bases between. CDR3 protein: CASQGILSSYNEQFF. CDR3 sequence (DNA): TGTGCCAGCCAAGGGATTCTATCGAGCTACAATGAGCAGTTCTTC.

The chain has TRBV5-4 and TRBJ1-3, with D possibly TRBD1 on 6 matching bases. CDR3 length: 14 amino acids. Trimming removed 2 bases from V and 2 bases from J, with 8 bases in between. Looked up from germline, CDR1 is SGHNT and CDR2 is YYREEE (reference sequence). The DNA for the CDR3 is TGTGCCAGCAGCTTCGGGACAACTGGAAACACCATATATTTT. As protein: CASSFGTTGNTIYF.